The TCR beta chain under discussion was sequenced for a study of T cells in Graves' hyperthyroidism and ophthalmopathy. Subjects aged 18 to 65 presented with newly diagnosed hyperthyroidism of less than 2 months' duration. Researchers barred patients who had uncontrolled infection, other autoimmune disease, pregnancy or lactation. Clinical symptoms, serum thyroxine and TRAb, thyroid ultrasound and orbital computed tomography together formed the diagnostic basis. V was cut by 1 base and J by 8 bases, with 14 bases left in between. Germline-derived CDR1 and CDR2 are MGHRA and YSYEKL. The CDR3 loop spans 15 amino acids. Using RNA transcripts as the source, TCR beta CDR3 regions were amplified. RT-PCR in the first round (using the HTBI primer set) targeted the TCR CDR3. TCRdb reprocessed the multiplex PCR reads with MiXCR, giving one entry per CDR3 protein. Among fewer than 400,000 distinct CDR3 sequences listed, around a sixth were seen once.

The source material was blood. The chain has TRBV4-1 and TRBJ1-4; D gene uncertain. This receptor was identified in a woman between 18 and 30 years old with Graves' hyperthyroidism that later progressed to Graves' ophthalmopathy. The chain's CDR3 is CASSQVYRKGEKLFF. The CDR3, as DNA: TGCGCCAGCAGCCAAGTTTATCGGAAAGGGGAAAAACTGTTTTTT.